This TCR beta chain was documented in a study of technical replicates of blood from a handful of donors. The table came from immunoSEQ multiplex PCR; TCRdb's copy has only in-frame clones and leaves some out. Here the sample spans 74,000 or so clones, 90% to 95% being singletons. This clone was observed a single time. In germline, CDR1 is SGHRS, CDR2 YFSETQ. V shed 1 base, J shed 6 bases, and the junction held 5 bases outside the gene matches. The length of the CDR3 is 15 residues. The sequenced sample consisted of T cells isolated from PBMCs. This sequence joins TRBV5-1 and TRBJ2-1; 9 bases align to TRBD2. The clonotype comes from a human donor in good health. As DNA, the CDR3 is TGCGCCAGCAGCTTGTCTTTAGCGGGAGCCAATGAGCAGTTCTTC. Protein: CASSLSLAGANEQFF.